These T cell receptor beta chains were read from a single sample in a study of blood T cell repertoires in COVID-19. Generated by immunoSEQ multiplex PCR, the TCRdb table keeps only in-frame clones and is missing some. The table has just under 350,000 clones, approximately 90% seen once. The sequenced sample consisted of peripheral blood. These receptor sequences come from a woman between 18 and 29 years old who had recovered from COVID-19. Each CDR3 is given with its conserved first and last residue. The D gene is left open where the match is weak. For some rows the clone size is stated as once, few or many, or as a class when expanded; others skip it.

D: .; size: few; V: TRBV10-3; J: TRBJ1-1; CDR3: CAILVNTEAFF; DNA: TGTGCCATCCTTGTGAACACTGAAGCTTTCTTT
D: .; size: .; V: TRBV12-5; J: TRBJ1-2; CDR3: CASGLVQTQLIASNYGYTF; DNA: TGTGCTAGTGGTTTGGTACAGACCCAACTGATCGCCTCTAACTATGGCTACACCTTC
D: .; size: .; V: TRBV5-1; J: TRBJ2-1; CDR3: CASTSKDSYNEQFF; DNA: TGCGCCAGCACCTCTAAAGACTCCTACAATGAGCAGTTCTTC
D: TRBD1; size: .; V: TRBV30; J: TRBJ1-2; CDR3: CAWRANHQGTAKGYTF; DNA: TGTGCCTGGAGGGCGAATCACCAGGGGACAGCTAAAGGCTACACCTTC
D: .; size: .; V: TRBV7-8; J: TRBJ1-1; CDR3: CASSLGGETEAFF; DNA: TGTGCCAGCAGCTTAGGGGGGGAAACTGAAGCTTTCTTT
D: TRBD1; size: .; V: TRBV5-4; J: TRBJ1-2; CDR3: CASSSQGWNYGYTF; DNA: TGTGCCAGCAGCTCACAGGGGTGGAACTATGGCTACACCTTC
D: TRBD1; size: .; V: TRBV19; J: TRBJ1-4; CDR3: CASGDREREKLFF; DNA: TGTGCCAGTGGGGACAGGGAGAGGGAAAAACTGTTTTTT
D: TRBD1; size: .; V: TRBV7-9; J: TRBJ1-1; CDR3: CASSLGQGRGVAFF; DNA: TGTGCCAGCAGTCTTGGACAGGGAAGGGGGGTGGCTTTCTTT
D: TRBD2; size: .; V: TRBV4-3; J: TRBJ2-1; CDR3: CASSQDWGGSGWYNEQFF; DNA: TGCGCCAGCAGCCAAGATTGGGGCGGGAGTGGGTGGTACAATGAGCAGTTCTTC
D: .; size: .; V: TRBV7-8; J: TRBJ1-6; CDR3: CASSRGAGEIPLHF; DNA: TGTGCCAGCAGCCGAGGTGCAGGGGAAATACCCCTCCACTTT
D: TRBD2; size: .; V: TRBV7-2; J: TRBJ2-3; CDR3: CASSWSGGGTDTQYF; DNA: TGTGCCAGCAGCTGGAGCGGGGGAGGCACAGATACGCAGTATTTT
D: TRBD2; size: .; V: TRBV29-1; J: TRBJ2-5; CDR3: CSVDLSGGGGQTQYF; DNA: TGCAGCGTTGACCTCTCGGGCGGGGGGGGACAGACCCAGTACTTC
D: TRBD1; size: .; V: TRBV7-9; J: TRBJ1-1; CDR3: CASSLPLTGVEAFF; DNA: TGTGCCAGCAGCTTACCCTTGACAGGGGTTGAAGCTTTCTTT
D: TRBD2; size: .; V: TRBV3-1/TRBV3-2; J: TRBJ2-2; CDR3: CASSHSGRAGELFF; DNA: TGTGCCAGCAGCCACAGCGGGAGGGCCGGGGAGCTGTTTTTT
D: .; size: once; V: TRBV11-2; J: TRBJ2-3; CDR3: CASSATVPADTQYF; DNA: TGTGCCAGCAGCGCCACCGTCCCGGCAGATACGCAGTATTTT
D: .; size: .; V: TRBV27; J: TRBJ2-1; CDR3: CASSPKTGPVLQGNEQFF; DNA: TGTGCCAGCAGTCCTAAGACAGGCCCTGTATTGCAGGGCAATGAGCAGTTCTTC
D: .; size: .; V: TRBV6-5; J: TRBJ1-4; CDR3: CASSYSIWRNEKLFF; DNA: TGTGCCAGCAGTTACTCGATTTGGCGGAATGAAAAACTGTTTTTT
D: TRBD2; size: .; V: TRBV14; J: TRBJ2-1; CDR3: CASSQGALAGGPYNEQFF; DNA: TGTGCCAGCAGCCAAGGGGCCCTGGCGGGAGGGCCTTACAATGAGCAGTTCTTC
D: TRBD2; size: .; V: TRBV11-3; J: TRBJ2-5; CDR3: CASSSRVGERESETQYF; DNA: TGTGCCAGCAGCTCACGGGTCGGGGAGCGGGAGAGTGAGACCCAGTACTTC
D: TRBD1; size: .; V: TRBV5-8; J: TRBJ1-5; CDR3: CASSPWTGGSYQPQHF; DNA: TGTGCCAGCAGCCCATGGACAGGTGGGTCTTATCAGCCCCAGCATTTT